This T cell receptor (beta chain) emerged from a study of PD-1 blockade in classical Hodgkin lymphoma. Assay: immunoSEQ multiplex PCR; the TCRdb copy retains only in-frame clones and omits some. The sample lists 30,000 to 40,000 clones, 90% occurring once. The CDR3 contains 15 residues. Germline CDR1 ENHRY, CDR2 SYGVKD. Unmatched junction bases numbered 3, after V lost 5 bases and J lost 2 bases. Autologous stem cell transplantation was followed by relapse in every patient, and brentuximab vedotin exposure varied. Purification of CD4+ T cells from thawed PBMCs was performed via magnetic negative selection. This clone came up once.

This TCR came from a human donor with classical Hodgkin lymphoma. Sequenced material: CD4+ T cells from blood, taken at baseline. The chain couples TRBV10-3 to TRBJ2-3, with 11 bases matching TRBD2. The CDR3 coding sequence is TGTGCCATCAGTCGGACTAGCGGGTCCACAGATACGCAGTATTTT. Protein product: CAISRTSGSTDTQYF.